This T cell receptor beta chain is drawn from a study of control samples from healthy donors and cancer patients. Profiled with immunoSEQ multiplex PCR; TCRdb holds only in-frame clones, not every one. The table records tens of thousands of clones, about nine tenths of them present only once. Germline assignment: CDR1 SEHNR and CDR2 FQNEAQ (reference sequence). The CDR3 totals 15 residues. V lost 5 bases and J lost 4, with 17 bases in between. Sequencing was carried out using blood. The rearrangement uses TRBV7-9 and TRBJ2-5, with D possibly TRBD1 on 6 matching bases. This receptor was taken from a man aged 25 to 40 in good health. The CDR3 nucleotides read TGTGCCAGCAGCCCCGGGACAACAAGGAGAGAGACCCAGTACTTC. This codes for CASSPGTTRRETQYF.